A selection of T cell receptor beta chains follows, all from one sample in a study of CD8 T cells in ankylosing spondylitis. MiXCR, run by TCRdb on the 5' RACE reads, gives a single entry per CDR3 protein. The sample shows some 840,000 distinct CDR3 sequences, approximately 10% of them seen only once. Sequencing was done on a sample of blood, either unsorted or a sorted T cell fraction (not recorded which). Receptors originate from a male donor with ankylosing spondylitis. The conserved cysteine and the conserved F or W are not part of the CDR3 here. Each record gives: V gene, CDR3 protein.

TRBV10-3 AINREDGTYEQY
TRBV4-2 ASSQEFQGRLYT
TRBV24-1 ATSDPGPYNEQF
TRBV2 ASSNWVDVEAF
TRBV12-3/TRBV12-4 ASRLEGGTIGNTIY
TRBV4-3 ASSQVGGGTEAF
TRBV6-6 ASSWGTKETQY
TRBV7-2 ASSLDPGGKPQH
TRBV5-1 ASSKGLAGGGEQF
TRBV20-1 SASQPRGQPIYGYT
TRBV6-5 ASSSHSGRSSYEQY
TRBV6-2/TRBV6-3 ASSSRGLGYGYT
TRBV20-1 SASTSQGRDGQPQH
TRBV11-2 ASSLGIGFTNEKLF
TRBV12-5 ASAKTGEANYGYT
TRBV2 AFSLGTSGRAVFSHEQF
TRBV29-1 SVTDIEKAADTIY
TRBV7-9 AGRGLAPYEQY
TRBV2 ASRDGPSTDTQY
TRBV24-1 ATSEVSGGAGELF
TRBV18 ASSPLRAGLSYNEQF
TRBV20-1 SASGGYSNQPQH
TRBV29-1 SVEDRGLTYEQY
TRBV12-3/TRBV12-4 ASSDGGSYNEQF
TRBV6-5 ASSYSGFTDTQY
TRBV9 ASSVGGSMNTEAF
TRBV29-1 SATKEVAGLREQY
TRBV7-2 ASSFQTGIGNTIY
TRBV12-3/TRBV12-4 ASRATGTGELF
TRBV5-1 ASSLEGVTGELF
TRBV4-3 ASSQEDTYEQY
TRBV5-1 ASSQQGTQEKLF
TRBV9 ASSVAPGADYGYT
TRBV5-1 ASSPGLADTGELF
TRBV5-4 ASRHVDRNEQY
TRBV20-1 SASVALGQF
TRBV20-1 SDAPGLADLNYEQY
TRBV27 ASSPTGGYDYGYT
TRBV29-1 SVEVEDSRKETQY
TRBV5-1 ASSNPQGNTEAF
TRBV5-1 ASSLTTGSGANVLT
TRBV7-9 ASTWGGVNTEAF
TRBV12-5 ASALSRPHEQF
TRBV5-5 ASSSYPGRSRY
TRBV3-1 ASSQGTGLGEQY
TRBV20-1 SADRGNAF
TRBV28 ASSFSREGRRSQF
TRBV5-1 ASGLEPASYEQY
TRBV2 ASRKDRNTGELF
TRBV7-3 ASSLNGPMNTEAF
TRBV20-1 SAVPGQGTSGNTIY